Each of the 2 T cell receptor beta chains below was sequenced from the same sample in a study of human versus mouse CDR3 diversity and MHC coevolution. TCRdb's table, derived via immunoSEQ multiplex PCR, lists solely in-frame clones and lacks some. In the table there are about 80,000 clones, over 85% of which are singletons. Sample: naive CD4+ T cells from blood. This sample's subset: CD45RO-negative CD62L-positive naive CD4 T cells. The receptors stem from a person aged 30 to 69 in good health.

The rearrangement links TRBV7-9 to TRBJ1-3; no clear D gene. Trimming stripped 5 bases from V and 0 bases from J, with 11 bases between. Germline lookup yields CDR1 SEHNR and CDR2 FQNEAQ (reference sequence). The length of the CDR3 is 15 residues. CDR3 sequence reads: CASSDVRGSGNTIYF. Written as DNA, the CDR3 is TGTGCCAGCAGCGATGTTCGGGGCTCTGGAAACACCATATATTTT.

The rearrangement uses TRBV6-1 and TRBJ2-7; D might be TRBD1 (5 bases). Germline CDR1 MNHNS, CDR2 SASEGT. The CDR3 spans 15 residues. Trimming left V 0 bases short and J 6 bases short, with 15 bases between. CDR3 sequence reads: CASSEARSGRIEQYF. Written as DNA, the CDR3 is TGTGCCAGCAGTGAAGCGCGGTCAGGGCGAATCGAGCAGTACTTC.